This entry describes one T cell receptor (beta chain). Its antigen is still unknown. PCR was performed a second time for 7 to 11 cycles using a sample-barcoded 5' primer and a J-beta primer mix. There were at least 3 million CDR3-containing paired-end reads obtained from each sample. TCRdb processed the 5' RACE reads anew with MiXCR; each CDR3 protein has one entry. The repertoire holds 650,000 to 800,000 distinct CDR3 sequences, with over 40% as singletons. V was trimmed by 1 base and J by 4 bases, leaving 13 bases between them. There are 16 residues in the CDR3. Germline assignment: CDR1 LGHDT and CDR2 YNNKEL (reference sequence). The data were taken from a study of blood T cells in healthy people across ages. Study-level results: TCR beta diversity tracked closely with naive T cell percentage.

The sequence was collected from a woman of 80 years or more in good health. This chain uses TRBV3-1 with TRBJ2-2; D could derive from TRBD1 or TRBD2 (5 bases each). The sequenced material came from blood. CDR3: CASSQAYRDLTGELFF. The CDR3 DNA sequence: TGTGCCAGCAGCCAAGCTTACCGGGACCTCACCGGGGAGCTGTTTTTT. Drawing the rest from reference TRBV3-1 and TRBJ2-2, the complete variable domain is DTAVSQTPKYLVTQMGNDKSIKCEQNLGHDTMYWYKQDSKKFLKIMFSYNNKELIINETVPNRFSPKSPDKAHLNLHINSLELGDSAVYFCASSQAYRDLTGELFFGEGSRLTVL.